The clone carrying this TCR beta chain has a handful of counts. As handled by the study authors: Estimation of nucleated cell counts relied on the amplification of reference gene primers. TCRdb's copy holds only in-frame clones and misses some; the assay was immunoSEQ multiplex PCR. For V, J and clone size, that table is used; D and trimming come from the DNA. The data hold roughly 150,000 clones, with approximately 83% observed a single time. This sample stems from a study of blood T cell repertoires in COVID-19. Study background: The origin of the acute and convalescent COVID-19 samples was the United States, Italy and Spain. PBMCs, B-cell-depleted T cells, or T cells were the source of the cDNA or gDNA that made up the material.

The receptor's source is a man in his 70s with active or convalescent COVID-19. The source material was peripheral blood.

CDR3 bases: TGCAGCGTTACGCTAGCGGCCCAGAATGAGCAGTTCTTC. This codes for CSVTLAAQNEQFF. V gene TRBV29-1 combines with J gene TRBJ2-1, with 7 bases lining up with TRBD2. The germline V gene has CDR1 SQVTM and CDR2 ANQGSEA. The CDR3 length is 13 residues. Trimming took 5 bases from V and 7 from J; bases not matched to a gene: 8.